A single sample gave rise to the 9 T cell receptor beta chains below, sequenced in a study of cytomegalovirus exposure and HLA in healthy donors. It was with 60 Vbeta and 13 Jbeta primers that the PCR ran. Clones were sequenced by immunoSEQ multiplex PCR, and TCRdb holds only the in-frame ones, with some missing. The top ten clones hold 5% to 6.5% of a sample with fewer than 200,000 clones, around 73% of them seen once. Source material: PBMCs. These receptors originate from a young woman in good health and CMV-seropositive.

The J gene is TRBJ2-5, the V gene TRBV18; 7 bases agree with TRBD1. This CDR3 has 15 amino acids. Germline CDR1 KGHSH, CDR2 LQKENI. With V trimmed by 0 bases and J by 5 bases, 6 bases remained unmatched. CDR3 sequence reads: CASSPPVTGIETQYF. In nucleotides, the CDR3 is TGTGCCAGCTCACCACCGGTGACAGGGATTGAGACCCAGTACTTC.

The chain carries TRBV6-1 and TRBJ2-2, with D tentatively TRBD1 (6 bases). The CDR3 is 13 residues long. The V end lost 9 bases, the J end lost 0 bases, and 8 bases lay between the germline ends. CDR1 and CDR2 (germline): MNHNS, SASEGT. CDR3 sequence (DNA): TGTGCCAGTTGGACAGCGAACACCGGGGAGCTGTTTTTT. Translating gives CASWTANTGELFF.

The V gene is TRBV9, the J gene TRBJ1-4, with a weak D call TRBD1 (5 bases). The germline gives CDR1 SGDLS, CDR2 YYNGEE. The CDR3 length is 17 residues. V gave up 0 bases and J gave up 2 bases, with 14 bases separating them. The DNA of the CDR3 is TGTGCCAGCAGCGTAGATGAGGACCCAGGGACTAATGAAAAACTGTTTTTT. Protein product: CASSVDEDPGTNEKLFF.

A single count supports this clone. A junction boundary mismatches the germline segment, possibly from a read error. This sequence joins TRBV7-7 and TRBJ2-2; 11 bases fit TRBD2. The CDR3 sequence is 15 residues long. CDR1 and CDR2 from the germline V gene are SSHAT and FNYEAQ (reference sequence). This CDR3 reads CASSSTSGGPGELFF. CDR3 DNA: TGTGCTAGCAGTTCCACTAGCGGGGGACCCGGGGAGCTGTTTTTT.

The chain combines TRBV5-1 with TRBJ2-5, with D possibly being TRBD2 (6 bases). The germline V gene encodes CDR1 SGHRS and CDR2 YFSETQ. V dropped 4 bases and J dropped 7 bases, with 23 bases sitting between them. This CDR3 contains 16 residues. CDR3 amino acids: CASSRGTVGSDGTQYF. In nucleotides, the CDR3 is TGCGCCAGCAGCCGGGGGACGGTTGGAAGTGATGGGACCCAGTACTTC.

The CDR3 nucleotides read TGTGCCAGCAGTCAGGGGATGAATTCGCTCGAGACCCAGTACTTC. It translates to CASSQGMNSLETQYF. The V call is TRBV2, the J call TRBJ2-5, with a tentative D call TRBD1 (6 bases). From germline, CDR1 is SNHLY and CDR2 FYNNEI. V lost 5 bases, J lost 5 bases, and 18 bases lay in between. The CDR3 runs to 15 residues.

This chain connects TRBV7-2 to TRBJ2-7, with 11 bases matching TRBD2. This CDR3 comprises 17 residues. Trimming at V came to 9 bases and at J to 2 bases, leaving 15 bases not matched to a gene. Germline V lookup: CDR1 SGHTA, CDR2 FQGNSA. The CDR3 sequence is CASIGGTSGENPYEQYF. In nucleotides, the CDR3 is TGTGCCAGTATAGGAGGGACTAGCGGCGAAAACCCCTACGAGCAGTACTTC.

The chain combines TRBV30 with TRBJ2-7; no firm D call. Trimming removed 0 bases from V and 2 bases from J, with 5 bases in between. The CDR3 has 12 residues. Germline V lookup: CDR1 GTSNPN, CDR2 SVGIG (reference sequence). The CDR3 region is CAWSVGTYEQYF. The CDR3 region has the DNA TGTGCCTGGAGTGTCGGTACCTACGAGCAGTACTTC.

The chain links TRBV15 to TRBJ2-1; no definite D call. The CDR3 length is 15 residues. Germline loops: CDR1 LNHNV, CDR2 YYDKDF (reference sequence). Trimming shortened V by 1 base and J by 9 bases, and 16 bases separated the two germline ends. The CDR3 spells CATSRVLGLDVEQFF. CDR3 in DNA: TGTGCCACCAGCAGAGTTCTAGGCCTAGATGTTGAGCAGTTCTTC. The full variable domain, its missing parts supplied by reference TRBV15 and TRBJ2-1, is DAMVIQNPRYQVTQFGKPVTLSCSQTLNHNVMYWYQQKSSQAPKLLFHYYDKDFNNEADTPDNFQSRRPNTSFCFLDIRSPGLGDTAMYLCATSRVLGLDVEQFFGPGTRLTVL.